The present entry profiles one T cell receptor (beta chain) with its context. This clone was recorded only once. The specificity of this receptor is unknown. Nothing much larger sits one base from this clone, and base qualities are not available. These data are taken from a study of cytomegalovirus exposure and HLA in healthy donors (dated by TCRdb to the late 2010s). Context from the whole study: According to a later analysis, one platform produced both the roughly 120 validation repertoires and the approximately 670 repertoires of the first cohort. The aim of the study was to test whether cataloging public T cell receptors could identify signatures of past pathogen exposure. To predict cytomegalovirus infection status, the study combined high-throughput TCR immunosequencing, statistical association of individual TCRs with disease status, and machine learning. Besides the first cohort of 666 subjects, a separate validation cohort made up of roughly 120 different subjects was used.

The research as a whole found: The validation cohort had no HLA typing available for a later analysis, so co-occurrence within that cohort was assessed over all 120 or so repertoires. According to the authors, the approach could potentially be generalized to other disease states and immunological phenotypes. In vitro tests confirmed that three of the cytomegalovirus-associated TCR beta chains recognize cytomegalovirus antigens. In both the original and validation cohorts, the classifier was reported to diagnose cytomegalovirus status with high specificity and sensitivity. In a later analysis, TCRs clustered in the first cohort were found to also tend to co-occur in the 120 or so validation repertoires, with around 94% of cluster scores above 0. Across donors, most TCR sequences were observed very rarely, whereas some public TCRs were present in many individuals. The study gave a list of under 200 TCR beta chains associated with cytomegalovirus.

Measured from the cysteine to the phenylalanine, the CDR3 is 15 residues long. The CDR3 DNA has 45 bases and is translated from base 1. The junction shows trimming of 2 bases on V and 10 bases on J, plus 19 bases between the germline ends. CDR1 and CDR2 were assigned from the germline V gene as SGHNT and YENEEA. The library was produced with the immunoSEQ multiplex PCR assay. Under the source paper's analysis protocol: A statistical classification framework was developed to diagnose cytomegalovirus status using the catalog of TCR beta chain sequences. TCRdb provides this immuneACCESS table in a form limited to in-frame rearrangements. Some clones are lacking; in checked studies, under half of them reflect an unresolved V gene, and why the rest are absent is not known. D and trimming come from the DNA, and the V and J calls and clone size come from that table. This sample comprises about 98,000 clones, approximately 88% of them detected only once. The leading ten clones occupy around 3.9% of the sample.

Separate from the approximately 670-subject first cohort, the validation cohort of 120 subjects was the group to which the donors belonged. The sequence is built from TRBV11-3 and TRBJ2-3; the D region possibly corresponds to TRBD1 (5 bases align). The sequencing input was PBMCs. The receptor's source is a woman in her thirties in good health and CMV-seronegative. CDR3 region: CASSLSEKTTVPQYF. In nucleotide form, the sequence is TGTGCCAGCAGCTTATCCGAAAAAACGACAGTTCCGCAGTATTTT.